This entry concerns a single T cell receptor (beta chain). This clone has just one count. Its binding antigen is unknown. No base quality information exists; no much larger clone differs at one position. The receptor library was made with the immunoSEQ multiplex PCR assay. As stored in TCRdb, this immuneACCESS dataset retains in-frame rearrangements with V and J assigned. A fraction of the clones does not appear; measured against another copy, unresolved V genes explain less than half of the discrepancy, and the remainder lacks a known reason. This sample gives about 3,700 clones in total; 65% to 70% of them show up just once. The ten largest clones capture around 10% of the sample. What this sample's treatment or condition label stands for: preoperative locoregional IRX-2 cytokine immunotherapy. The samples were obtained from a phase Ib study that tested preoperative, locoregional IRX-2 cytokine immunotherapy designed to prime immune responses. Patients with early-stage breast cancer who were given IRX-2 before surgery served as donors.

This sample stems from a study of preoperative IRX-2 immunotherapy in early breast cancer (dated by TCRdb to the late 2010s). The receptor comes from a human donor with breast cancer. This material consisted of tumor tissue, taken after IRX-2 immunotherapy.

The DNA sequence is given as TGTGCCAGCAGCTTAGATGGCGGAGTTGCCGGGGAGCTGTTTTTT. Translated, it reads CASSLDGGVAGELFF. The V and J segments used are TRBV7-6 and TRBJ2-2; no D segment can be confidently identified. The CDR3, from cysteine to phenylalanine, totals 15 residues. Only CDR3 DNA is held: 45 bases, read in frame from base 1. V and J are truncated by 1 base and 6 bases respectively, leaving an intervening sequence of 12 bases. CDR1 and CDR2 are drawn from the germline V gene: SGHVS, FNYEAQ.